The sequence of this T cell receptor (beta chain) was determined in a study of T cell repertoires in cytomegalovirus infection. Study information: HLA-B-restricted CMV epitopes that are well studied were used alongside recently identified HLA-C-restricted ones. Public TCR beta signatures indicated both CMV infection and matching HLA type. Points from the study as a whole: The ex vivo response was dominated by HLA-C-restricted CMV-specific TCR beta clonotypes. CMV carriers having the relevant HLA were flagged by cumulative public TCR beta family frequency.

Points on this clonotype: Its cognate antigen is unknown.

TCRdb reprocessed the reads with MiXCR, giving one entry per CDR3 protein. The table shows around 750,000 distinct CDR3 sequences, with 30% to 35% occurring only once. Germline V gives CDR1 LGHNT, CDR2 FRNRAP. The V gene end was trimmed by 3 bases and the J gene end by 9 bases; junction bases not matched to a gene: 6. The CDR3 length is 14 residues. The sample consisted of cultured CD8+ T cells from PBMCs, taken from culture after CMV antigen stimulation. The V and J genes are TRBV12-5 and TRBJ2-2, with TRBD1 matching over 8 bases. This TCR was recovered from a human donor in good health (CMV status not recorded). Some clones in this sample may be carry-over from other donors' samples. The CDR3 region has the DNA TGTGCTAGTGGTTTACCACGGACAGGGTGGGAGCTGTTTTTT. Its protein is CASGLPRTGWELFF. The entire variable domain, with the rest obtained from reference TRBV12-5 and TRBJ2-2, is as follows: DARVTQTPRHKVTEMGQEVTMRCQPILGHNTVFWYRQTMMQGLELLAYFRNRAPLDDSGMPKDRFSAEMPDATLATLKIQPSEPRDSAVYFCASGLPRTGWELFFGEGSRLTVL.